The entry that follows covers one T cell receptor beta chain sequence. V was pared by 4 bases and J by 5 bases, with 8 bases between. There are 12 residues in the CDR3. From germline, CDR1 is SGHTA and CDR2 FQGNSA. Sample time point: patch test 1, 2 weeks after DPC sensitization. As to treatment: therapeutic diphenylcyclopropenone sensitization with weekly scalp DPC. The sample originates from a study of human T cells and chemical hapten exposure. Source study methods: The number of TCRs in each sample had a median of approximately 96,000 and spanned 23,224 to 690,600. TCRdb fed the RACE reads into MiXCR, producing one record per CDR3 protein. TCRdb's processing, not the authors', yielded these V and J calls. The sample yields around 120,000 distinct CDR3 sequences, approximately 13% seen once.

The rearrangement joins TRBV7-2 to TRBJ1-1, with D hard to call. This clonotype was obtained from a man aged 18 to 29 with alopecia areata. Some clones in this sample may be carry-over from other donors' samples. The specimen was whole blood, collected in connection with sensitization to the hapten diphenylcyclopropenone (DPC). Written as DNA, the CDR3 is TGTGCCAGCAGCTCCCCAGCGACTGAAGCTTTCTTT. Residues: CASSSPATEAFF.